This record concerns one T cell receptor beta chain sequence. Its antigen is unknown. The data stem from a study of lymphopenia after photon versus proton radiotherapy. Measured with immunoSEQ multiplex PCR; TCRdb has only the in-frame clones, and not every one. The table lists more than 45,000 clones, 92% of them singletons. Whole-study findings and limits: Relative stability marked proton patients; photon patients lost diversity and naive cells.

This specimen was peripheral blood, taken from a patient treated with photon-based radiotherapy. The source of this sequence is a woman aged 40 to 49 with cholangiocarcinoma.

This CDR3 is CASSDVAGLSGNTIYF. Written as DNA, the CDR3 is TGCGCCAGCAGTGATGTCGCGGGGTTATCAGGAAACACCATATATTTT. The chain combines TRBV10-2 with TRBJ1-3; D remains ambiguous. Germline loops: CDR1 WSHSY, CDR2 SAAADI. V dropped 3 bases and J dropped 4 bases, with 16 bases sitting between them. The CDR3 totals 16 residues.